The source of this T cell receptor (beta chain) is a study of blood T cell repertoires in COVID-19. Assay: immunoSEQ multiplex PCR; the TCRdb copy retains only in-frame clones and omits some. This table holds more than 50,000 clones, about 73% found once. Germline loops: CDR1 MNHEY, CDR2 SVGAGI. V shed 0 bases and J 8 bases; nucleotides not matched to a gene: 5. This CDR3 contains 16 residues. This clone has a handful of counts. Input material: peripheral blood. V gene TRBV6-5 combines with J gene TRBJ1-6, with 9 bases fitting TRBD1. The TCR originated in a woman in her seventies with acute or convalescent COVID-19. CDR3 DNA sequence: TGTGCCAGCAGTTACTCGGGGACAGGGAACTATTCACCCCTCCACTTT. This translates into CASSYSGTGNYSPLHF.